These 10 T cell receptor beta chains share one sample of origin, sequenced in a study of OX40 agonist ivuxolimab in advanced cancers. TCRdb's table, derived via immunoSEQ multiplex PCR, lists solely in-frame clones and lacks some. The table has tens of thousands of clones, around 89% seen once. Sequenced here: CD4+ or CD8+ T cells sorted from blood, sampled in a trial of the OX40 agonist ivuxolimab. These receptors all stem from an adult with an advanced solid tumor such as melanoma, head and neck, liver or kidney cancer.

The chain has TRBV19 and TRBJ2-2; the D is unclear. The CDR3 runs 14 residues. Per germline, CDR1 LNHDA and CDR2 SQIVND (reference sequence). The V gene lost 4 bases and the J gene lost 4 bases, with 10 bases spanning the gap. CDR3 region: CASSTPGATGELFF. In nucleotides, the CDR3 is TGTGCCAGTAGTACCCCAGGAGCCACCGGGGAGCTGTTTTTT.

The rearrangement joins TRBV19 to TRBJ2-1; no clear D gene. CDR3 length: 15 amino acids. With 3 bases removed from V and 0 bases from J, the gap between germline ends came to 9 bases. Germline V gene data show CDR1 as LNHDA and CDR2 as SQIVND (reference sequence). The CDR3 here is CASSIELSSYNEQFF. The CDR3 DNA reads TGTGCCAGTAGTATTGAACTGAGCTCCTACAATGAGCAGTTCTTC.

The chain combines TRBV7-8 with TRBJ2-5, with TRBD1 as a possible D gene (6 bases). The CDR3 is 14 residues long. V was shortened by 5 bases and J by 0 bases, with 10 bases between the two germline ends. Germline CDR1 and CDR2: SGHVS and FQNEAQ. The CDR3 region has the DNA TGTGCCAGCAGCACAGGACAGTACCAAGAGACCCAGTACTTC. Residues: CASSTGQYQETQYF.

This sequence joins TRBV7-2 and TRBJ2-2; 9 nucleotides line up with TRBD2. V lost 3 bases and J lost 5; bases outside the gene matches: 16. The CDR3 spans 19 residues. Per the germline V gene, CDR1 is SGHTA and CDR2 is FQGNSA. CDR3 in amino acids: CASSFALREGQGWTGELFF. The CDR3, as DNA: TGTGCCAGCAGCTTTGCTCTGCGGGAGGGCCAAGGGTGGACCGGGGAGCTGTTTTTT.

The V call is TRBV19, the J call TRBJ2-5, with a possible D match to TRBD2 (6 bases). The J call is doubtful: the DNA matches TRBJ2-7 better. Looked up from germline, CDR1 is LNHDA and CDR2 is SQIVND (reference sequence). This CDR3 has 15 amino acids. CDR3 loop: CASSILAEDSYEQYF. The CDR3 DNA reads as TGTGCCAGTAGTATTTTAGCGGAAGACTCCTACGAGCAGTACTTC.

The chain joins TRBV28 to TRBJ2-3, with 11 bases that match TRBD2. Germline V gives CDR1 MDHEN, CDR2 SYDVKM. The CDR3 consists of 14 residues. V shed 7 bases and J 6 bases; nucleotides not matched to a gene: 6. The CDR3 bases are TGTGCCAGCACCCTAGCGGGAGGAAGCGATACGCAGTATTTT. Translating it yields CASTLAGGSDTQYF.

DNA for the CDR3: TGCAGCGTTGGACTAGCGGTCACAAGGGGTGAGCAGTTCTTC. Translated: CSVGLAVTRGEQFF. The chain couples TRBV29-1 to TRBJ2-1; 9 bases match TRBD2. With 4 bases clipped from V and 9 bases from J, the junction kept 10 bases outside the gene matches. CDR1 is SQVTM, CDR2 ANQGSEA, per germline. The CDR3 has 14 amino acids.

This sequence joins TRBV7-9 and TRBJ2-5, with TRBD1 identical over 9 bases. Germline lookup yields CDR1 SEHNR and CDR2 FQNEAQ (reference sequence). The CDR3 spans 15 residues. The trim removed 6 bases at V and 5 bases at J, leaving 10 bases unmatched. As DNA, the CDR3 is TGTGCCAGCAGTTTCAACAGGGGGCCAGGGGAGACCCAGTACTTC. Its translation is CASSFNRGPGETQYF.

This clone was seen a few times. V gene TRBV21-1 combines with J gene TRBJ2-7; TRBD2, the D gene given by the table, was not confirmed from the DNA. TRBV21-1 is recorded as a pseudogene. CDR3 length equals 21 residues. The CDR3 DNA reads TGTGCCAGCAGCAAACCTGGGGACAGGGGGACTAGCGGGAGAGCCCGCTACGAGCAGTACTTC. Amino acid sequence: CASSKPGDRGTSGRARYEQYF.

The J gene is TRBJ2-1, the V gene TRBV7-8; 7 bases line up with TRBD2. CDR3 length: 18 residues. Germline trimming cut 0 bases from V and 3 bases from J; bases unmatched to any gene: 11. Germline V gene data show CDR1 as SGHVS and CDR2 as FQNEAQ. CDR3 loop: CASSLAGGAPSDYNEQFF. The CDR3 region has the DNA TGTGCCAGCAGCTTAGCGGGAGGGGCGCCGTCGGACTACAATGAGCAGTTCTTC.